Each of the 10 T cell receptor beta chains below was sequenced from the same sample in a study of T cell responses to AZD1222 COVID-19 vaccine. The table came from immunoSEQ multiplex PCR; TCRdb's copy has only in-frame clones and leaves some out. The sample shows approximately 120,000 clones, 80% to 90% of them seen only once. Sequenced here: peripheral blood, sampled on day 0 of AZD1222 vaccination. These receptors all come from an adult in good health.

The chain joins TRBV9 to TRBJ1-2; TRBD1 matches 8 bases. The CDR3 is 14 amino acids. The germline V gene has CDR1 SGDLS and CDR2 YYNGEE. The CDR3 loop reads CASAGGAFSYGYTF. The CDR3 DNA sequence: TGTGCGTCGGCAGGGGGCGCGTTCTCCTATGGCTACACCTTC. Drawing the rest from reference TRBV9 and TRBJ1-2, the complete variable domain is DSGVTQTPKHLITATGQRVTLRCSPRSGDLSVYWYQQSLDQGLQFLIQYYNGEERAKGNILERFSAQQFPDLHSELNLSSLELGDSALYFCASAGGAFSYGYTFGSGTRLTVV.

J is TRBJ2-7 and V is TRBV7-8; D is perhaps TRBD1 or TRBD2 (5 bases each). The CDR3 is 14 residues long. Deletions cut 7 bases from V and 3 bases from J, with 16 bases between. CDR1 SGHVS and CDR2 FQNEAQ come from the germline V gene. CDR3 region: CASTVRDRHYEQYF. The CDR3 DNA sequence: TGTGCCAGCACCGTCCGGGACCGACACTACGAGCAGTACTTC.

The chain has TRBV6-5 and TRBJ2-7; TRBD2 might be the D (6 bases). Germline loops: CDR1 MNHEY, CDR2 SVGAGI. V was trimmed by 4 bases and J by 5 bases, leaving 12 bases between them. This CDR3 contains 13 residues. Here the CDR3 DNA reads TGTGCCAGCAGTTCAACCGCTAGCGACGAGCAGTACTTC. Its protein is CASSSTASDEQYF.

The chain joins TRBV27 to TRBJ1-5, with D possibly being TRBD1 (6 bases). The V end was cut by 6 bases, the J end by 2 bases, with 8 bases between. Germline values: CDR1 MNHEY, CDR2 SMNVEV (reference sequence). The CDR3 runs to 13 residues. The CDR3 here is CASRQGGNQPQHF. In nucleotides, the CDR3 is TGTGCCAGCAGACAGGGCGGCAATCAGCCCCAGCATTTT.

The chain combines TRBV28 with TRBJ1-1; TRBD1 aligns across 7 bases. This CDR3 spans 16 amino acids. V gave up 5 bases and J gave up 0 bases; unmatched junction bases: 9. CDR1 and CDR2 (germline): MDHEN, SYDVKM. CDR3 nucleotide sequence: TGTGCCAGCAGTACTCGTGAGACAGGGATGAACACTGAAGCTTTCTTT. This encodes CASSTRETGMNTEAFF. Drawing the rest from reference TRBV28 and TRBJ1-1, the complete variable domain is DVKVTQSSRYLVKRTGEKVFLECVQDMDHENMFWYRQDPGLGLRLIYFSYDVKMKEKGDIPEGYSVSREKKERFSLILESASTNQTSMYLCASSTRETGMNTEAFFGQGTRLTVV.

This clone was counted between two and nine times. The chain employs TRBV6-1 and TRBJ1-2; no reliable D call. Between the trimmed V and J ends, which lost 3 bases and 5 bases, there was a span of 7 bases. CDR1 is MNHNS and CDR2 is SASEGT in the germline V gene. The CDR3 has 12 amino acids. CDR3 nucleotide sequence: TGTGCCAGCAGTGACGGACCGTATGGCTACACCTTC. Amino acid sequence: CASSDGPYGYTF.

The J gene is TRBJ1-2, the V gene TRBV11-2; D is possibly TRBD1 (6 bases). Germline values: CDR1 SGHAT, CDR2 FQNNGV. V gave up 6 bases and J gave up 4 bases, with 15 bases separating them. This CDR3 spans 14 amino acids. CDR3 DNA sequence: TGTGCCAGCAGTGAAAATCAGGACAGCTATGGCTACACCTTC. This gives the protein CASSENQDSYGYTF.

This chain uses TRBV2 with TRBJ2-7; 7 nucleotides align to TRBD2. The V gene's germline CDR1 is SNHLY and CDR2 FYNNEI. J was trimmed by 5 bases and V by 2 bases; bases with no gene match: 9. The CDR3 runs to 15 residues. The CDR3 bases are TGTGCCAGCAGTGAAAGGGTAAGGGGAGGGGACGAGCAGTACTTC. It specifies CASSERVRGGDEQYF.

About this clone: A junction boundary mismatches the germline segment, possibly from a read error. The genes are TRBV7-7 and TRBJ2-1; possibly TRBD1 for D (6 bases). Germline values: CDR1 SSHAT, CDR2 FNYEAQ (reference sequence). This CDR3 comprises 17 residues. Here the CDR3 DNA reads TGTGCTAGCAGCTTAAATCTGGGGGCCGCCTCCTACAATGAGCAGTTCTTC. This sequence encodes CASSLNLGAASYNEQFF.

The chain joins TRBV4-1 to TRBJ1-5; TRBD1 might be the D (5 bases). Germline loops: CDR1 MGHRA, CDR2 YSYEKL. This CDR3 has 17 residues. V shed 0 bases and J shed 8 bases, with 20 bases lying between them. This CDR3 is CASSQDQNAGTREPQHF. The CDR3 DNA reads as TGCGCCAGCAGCCAAGATCAAAATGCGGGGACCAGGGAGCCCCAGCATTTT.